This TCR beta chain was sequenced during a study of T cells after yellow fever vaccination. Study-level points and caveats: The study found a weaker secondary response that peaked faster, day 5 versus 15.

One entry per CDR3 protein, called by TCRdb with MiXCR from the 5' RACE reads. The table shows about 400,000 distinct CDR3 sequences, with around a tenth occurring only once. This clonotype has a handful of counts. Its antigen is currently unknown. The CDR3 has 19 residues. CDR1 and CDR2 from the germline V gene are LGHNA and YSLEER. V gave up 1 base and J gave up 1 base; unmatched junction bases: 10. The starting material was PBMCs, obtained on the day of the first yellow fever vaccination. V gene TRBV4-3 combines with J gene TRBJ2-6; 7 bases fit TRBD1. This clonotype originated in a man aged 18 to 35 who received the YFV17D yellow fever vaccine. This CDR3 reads CASSQAPGQIDSGANVLTF. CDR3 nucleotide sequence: TGCGCCAGCAGCCAAGCTCCGGGACAGATAGATTCTGGGGCCAACGTCCTGACTTTC.